This note documents a single TCR beta chain sequence. This sample was taken from a study of blood T cell repertoires in COVID-19. Study summary: Specimens from acute and convalescent COVID-19 originated in the United States, Italy and Spain.

Source study methods: Estimated nucleated cell counts came from reference gene primer amplification. The table came from immunoSEQ multiplex PCR; TCRdb's copy has only in-frame clones and leaves some out. V and J calls and clone size are given by that table; D and trimming were obtained from the DNA. The top ten clones hold approximately 4.1% of a sample with about 160,000 clones, 87% of them seen once. V lost 4 bases, J lost 2 bases, and 7 bases stayed unmatched. This CDR3 has 16 residues. The germline gives CDR1 SGHTA, CDR2 FQGNSA. Specimen: peripheral blood. The receptor's source is a woman aged 60 to 75 who had recovered from COVID-19. The rearrangement links TRBV7-2 to TRBJ2-1, with 8 bases fitting TRBD2. The CDR3 DNA follows: TGTGCCAGCAGCTCTCTCCCCGGGGGGGCCTACAATGAGCAGTTCTTC. Translating it yields CASSSLPGGAYNEQFF. Full variable domain (missing parts from reference TRBV7-2 and TRBJ2-1): GAGVSQSPSNKVTEKGKDVELRCDPISGHTALYWYRQSLGQGLEFLIYFQGNSAPDKSGLPSDRFSAERTGGSVSTLTIQRTQQEDSAVYLCASSSLPGGAYNEQFFGPGTRLTVL.